Listed below are T cell receptor beta chains from one sample, sequenced in a study of vaccination and CD4 T cells after COVID-19. TCRdb ran MiXCR on the PCR reads and lists one entry per CDR3 protein. This sample has fewer than 20,000 distinct CDR3 sequences, with roughly 40% found just once. Their antigen targets remain unknown. Sequencing input: CD4+ T cells from blood, cultured in vitro. The source of these receptors is a human donor who had recovered from COVID-19. CDR3s include the opening cysteine and the closing phenylalanine or tryptophan. Each record gives: CDR3 protein, CDR3 DNA, J gene, V gene, clone size, D gene. A D gene is named only where the DNA matches it firmly. Not all rows give a size; the values are once, few, many and, for expanded clones, a class.

CASRSGVISNQPQHF | TGTGCCAGCAGGTCGGGGGTCATTAGCAATCAGCCCCAGCATTTT | TRBJ1-5 | TRBV27 | NA | NA
CATSEDSNNYNEQFF | TGTGCCACCAGTGAGGACAGCAACAACTACAATGAGCAGTTCTTC | TRBJ2-1 | TRBV24-1 | NA | NA
CSARGRTGLSEAFF | TGCAGTGCAAGAGGGAGGACGGGACTCTCTGAAGCTTTCTTT | TRBJ1-1 | TRBV20-1 | few | NA
CASSRADTSNYGYTF | TGTGCCAGCAGCCGCGCGGACACTTCTAACTATGGCTACACCTTC | TRBJ1-2 | TRBV7-8 | NA | NA
CSAPLAQETQYF | TGCAGTGCTCCACTAGCCCAAGAGACCCAGTACTTC | TRBJ2-5 | TRBV20-1 | NA | NA
CASSLGGTPNEQFF | TGTGCCAGCAGCTTAGGCGGGACCCCTAATGAGCAGTTCTTC | TRBJ2-1 | TRBV7-3 | few | NA
CASSFGGGAGTDTQYF | TGCGCCAGCAGCTTTGGGGGGGGCGCAGGTACAGATACGCAGTATTTT | TRBJ2-3 | TRBV5-1 | few | NA
CASTQPLAGTGELFF | TGTGCCAGTACCCAGCCACTAGCTGGCACCGGGGAGCTGTTTTTT | TRBJ2-2 | TRBV19 | NA | NA
CASSLIRGNTEAFF | TGCGCCAGCAGCTTGATAAGGGGCAACACTGAAGCTTTCTTT | TRBJ1-1 | TRBV5-1 | NA | NA
CASSSAAGTEAFF | TGTGCCAGTAGTTCCGCAGCAGGCACTGAAGCTTTCTTT | TRBJ1-1 | TRBV19 | few | NA
CASSYSSSGSHEQYF | TGTGCCAGCAGTTATTCTTCGAGCGGGAGCCACGAGCAGTACTTC | TRBJ2-7 | TRBV6-5 | once | TRBD2
CASKKSGTHDTQYF | TGTGCCAGCAAGAAAAGCGGAACTCACGATACGCAGTATTTT | TRBJ2-3 | TRBV6-1 | once | NA
CASSPLQGSDEQYF | TGTGCCAGCAGCCCGTTGCAGGGAAGCGACGAGCAGTACTTC | TRBJ2-7 | TRBV7-9 | NA | NA
CASSFRGAQGANVLTF | TGTGCCAGCAGTTTCAGGGGGGCGCAAGGGGCCAACGTCCTGACTTTC | TRBJ2-6 | TRBV27 | NA | NA
CASSPTLVGSNQPQHF | TGTGCCAGCAGCCCGACCCTGGTGGGAAGTAATCAGCCCCAGCATTTT | TRBJ1-5 | TRBV4-2 | few | NA
CATSGADSYGAGANVLTF | TGTGCCACCAGCGGCGCGGACAGTTATGGAGCTGGGGCCAACGTCCTGACTTTC | TRBJ2-6 | TRBV15 | NA | NA
CASRESGQGLSYGYTF | TGCGCCAGCAGGGAATCGGGACAGGGACTTTCCTATGGCTACACCTTC | TRBJ1-2 | TRBV10-2 | few | TRBD1
CASSAGTGNQPQHF | TGTGCCAGCAGTGCCGGGACAGGCAATCAGCCCCAGCATTTT | TRBJ1-5 | TRBV6-1 | NA | TRBD1
CASSGWDQAPSGANVLTF | TGTGCCAGCAGCGGCTGGGACCAGGCCCCCTCTGGGGCCAACGTCCTGACTTTC | TRBJ2-6 | TRBV12-3/TRBV12-4 | NA | NA
CASSPRALGGDTQYF | TGTGCCAGCAGCCCCCGGGCCTTAGGTGGAGATACGCAGTATTTT | TRBJ2-3 | TRBV11-2 | NA | NA
CASSLGQRAYEQYF | TGTGCCAGCAGCTTAGGCCAGCGGGCCTACGAGCAGTACTTC | TRBJ2-7 | TRBV7-6 | few | NA
CASSKTSGRSVTQYF | TGTGCCAGCAGCAAGACTAGCGGGAGATCAGTTACGCAGTATTTT | TRBJ2-3 | TRBV7-9 | NA | TRBD2
CASSHGQTNEKLFF | TGTGCCAGCAGCCACGGACAGACTAATGAAAAACTGTTTTTT | TRBJ1-4 | TRBV7-9 | NA | NA
CSTHGRSYEQYF | TGCAGTACTCACGGGCGATCTTACGAGCAGTACTTC | TRBJ2-7 | TRBV20-1 | NA | NA
CASLPANRVVRTNYGYTF | TGCGCCAGCCTCCCCGCAAACAGGGTCGTGAGAACTAACTATGGCTACACCTTC | TRBJ1-2 | TRBV5-1 | once | NA
CASGRLDSPLTWGANVLTF | TGTGCCAGCGGACGACTCGACAGCCCCCTAACGTGGGGGGCCAACGTCCTGACTTTC | TRBJ2-6 | TRBV11-1 | NA | NA
CASSSITRGSTDTQYF | TGTGCCAGTAGTTCGATTACTAGAGGTTCAACAGATACGCAGTATTTT | TRBJ2-3 | TRBV19 | few | NA
CSAAGFGRTITYEQYF | TGCAGTGCTGCGGGTTTTGGACGGACTATCACCTACGAGCAGTACTTC | TRBJ2-7 | TRBV20-1 | NA | NA
CATSFRGNEKLFF | TGTGCCACCAGCTTCAGGGGAAATGAAAAACTGTTTTTT | TRBJ1-4 | TRBV15 | NA | NA
CSARSHRGSSYEQYF | TGCAGTGCTAGATCTCACAGGGGAAGCTCCTACGAGCAGTACTTC | TRBJ2-7 | TRBV20-1 | NA | TRBD1
CASSSRGYSGNTIYF | TGTGCCAGCAGTTCCCGAGGTTACTCTGGAAACACCATATATTTT | TRBJ1-3 | TRBV28 | NA | NA
CASSNLWTQYF | TGTGCCAGTAGTAATCTGTGGACCCAGTACTTC | TRBJ2-5 | TRBV19 | few | NA
CASSSEGRSPLHF | TGTGCCAGCAGTTCCGAGGGCCGATCACCCCTCCACTTT | TRBJ1-6 | TRBV27 | NA | NA
CAWSTRAVRENTEAFF | TGTGCCTGGAGTACACGTGCCGTACGGGAGAACACTGAAGCTTTCTTT | TRBJ1-1 | TRBV30 | NA | NA
CASSLNKGRGGTGELFF | TGTGCCAGCAGCTTAAACAAGGGGCGGGGAGGCACCGGGGAGCTGTTTTTT | TRBJ2-2 | TRBV7-2 | few | NA
CAWSVQGGNQPQHF | TGTGCCTGGAGTGTACAGGGAGGCAATCAGCCCCAGCATTTT | TRBJ1-5 | TRBV30 | NA | NA
CASSQDRKETQYF | TGCGCCAGCAGCCAAGATAGGAAGGAGACCCAGTACTTC | TRBJ2-5 | TRBV4-3 | NA | NA
CSARVRRDTQYF | TGCAGTGCTAGAGTAAGGCGAGATACGCAGTATTTT | TRBJ2-3 | TRBV20-1 | NA | NA
CASSPRWTLGMNTEAFF | TGTGCCAGCAGCCCCCGTTGGACCCTAGGGATGAACACTGAAGCTTTCTTT | TRBJ1-1 | TRBV4-2 | NA | NA
CASSLGRINTEAFF | TGTGCCAGCAGTCTAGGGAGGATTAACACTGAAGCTTTCTTT | TRBJ1-1 | TRBV28 | NA | NA
CASSLRHPGGYTF | TGTGCCAGCAGTTTAAGGCACCCCGGAGGCTACACCTTC | TRBJ1-2 | TRBV12-3/TRBV12-4 | NA | NA